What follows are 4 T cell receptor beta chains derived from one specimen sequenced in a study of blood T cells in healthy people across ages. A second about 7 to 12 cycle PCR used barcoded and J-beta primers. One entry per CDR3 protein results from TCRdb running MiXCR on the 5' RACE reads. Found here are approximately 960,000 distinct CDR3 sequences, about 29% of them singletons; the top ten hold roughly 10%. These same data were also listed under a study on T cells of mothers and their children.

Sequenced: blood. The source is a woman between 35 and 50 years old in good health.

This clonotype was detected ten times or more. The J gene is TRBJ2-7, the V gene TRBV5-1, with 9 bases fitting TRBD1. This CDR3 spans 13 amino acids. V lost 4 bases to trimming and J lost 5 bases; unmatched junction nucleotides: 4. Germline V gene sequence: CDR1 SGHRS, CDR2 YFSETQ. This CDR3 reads CASSVRQGDEQYF. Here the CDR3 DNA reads TGCGCCAGCAGCGTAAGACAGGGGGACGAGCAGTACTTC.

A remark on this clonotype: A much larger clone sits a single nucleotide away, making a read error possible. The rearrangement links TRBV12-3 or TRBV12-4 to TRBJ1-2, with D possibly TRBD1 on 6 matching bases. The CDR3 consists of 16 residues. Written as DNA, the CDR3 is TGTACCAGCACCATCTCGACGGGCAGGGGAGGATATGGCTACACCTTC. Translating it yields CTSTISTGRGGYGYTF.

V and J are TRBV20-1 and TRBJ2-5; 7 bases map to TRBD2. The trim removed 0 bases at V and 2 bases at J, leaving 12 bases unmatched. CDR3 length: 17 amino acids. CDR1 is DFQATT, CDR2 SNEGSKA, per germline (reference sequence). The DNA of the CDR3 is TGCAGTGCTAGAGATCGGGACGGGCTAGCGGCACAAGAGACCCAGTACTTC. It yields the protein CSARDRDGLAAQETQYF.

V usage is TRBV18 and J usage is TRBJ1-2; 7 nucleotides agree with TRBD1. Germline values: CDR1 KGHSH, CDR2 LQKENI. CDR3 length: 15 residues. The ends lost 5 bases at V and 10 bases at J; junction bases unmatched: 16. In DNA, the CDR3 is TGTGCCAGCTCAAACCAGGGGGACAGCACCAGGGACTACACCTTC. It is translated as CASSNQGDSTRDYTF.